The 17 T cell receptor beta chains presented below share a single source sample, sequenced in a study of T cells after yellow fever vaccination. From the 5' RACE reads, TCRdb called clonotypes with MiXCR, one entry per CDR3 protein. The sample consists of over 250,000 distinct CDR3 sequences, 5.2% of them appearing once. Sequencing used CD4+ T cells sorted from PBMCs, obtained on the day of the yellow fever booster vaccination. The receptors come from a man aged 18-30 years who received the YFV17D yellow fever vaccine.

This clonotype has just a few counts. The chain joins TRBV18 to TRBJ1-1; D not certain. The germline gives CDR1 KGHSH, CDR2 LQKENI. The CDR3 contains 13 residues. V shed 3 bases and J shed 4 bases, with 9 bases lying between them. Here the CDR3 DNA reads TGTGCCAGCTCACCCCGTCAACCCACTGAAGCTTTCTTT. It yields the protein CASSPRQPTEAFF.

This clonotype has a handful of counts. The chain uses TRBV12-3 or TRBV12-4 and TRBJ1-2; D gene uncertain. Trimming took 6 bases from V and 9 from J, leaving 17 bases between them. This CDR3 has 13 amino acids. The CDR3 coding sequence is TGTGCCAGCAGATCCGCCAGACGGGTCCGCTACACCTTC. Amino acids: CASRSARRVRYTF.

The V gene is TRBV6-1, the J gene TRBJ1-5; TRBD1 is a possible D gene (5 bases). V gave up 2 bases and J gave up 11 bases, with 13 bases separating them. The CDR3 is 13 residues long. From germline, CDR1 is MNHNS and CDR2 SASEGT. CDR3 residues: CASSELGLGTQHF. CDR3 DNA: TGTGCCAGCAGTGAATTGGGGCTCGGAACCCAGCATTTT.

The rearrangement uses TRBV10-3 and TRBJ2-1; 7 bases are a match to TRBD1. In germline, CDR1 is ENHRY, CDR2 SYGVKD. The J segment lost 9 bases and the V segment lost 6 bases, leaving 11 bases of the junction unmatched. This CDR3 has 14 residues. CDR3 sequence reads: CAISGTEQRSEQFF. CDR3 coding DNA: TGTGCCATCAGCGGGACAGAACAGCGAAGTGAGCAGTTCTTC.

This clonotype showed up many times. The rearrangement uses TRBV29-1 and TRBJ2-5; D may correspond to TRBD1 or TRBD2 (5 bases each). V was trimmed by 7 bases and J by 5 bases, leaving 26 bases between them. Per germline, CDR1 SQVTM and CDR2 ANQGSEA. The CDR3 loop spans 16 amino acids. The CDR3 is CSDYPGTPRPHETQYF. The DNA for the CDR3 is TGCAGCGACTACCCCGGGACCCCGAGACCCCATGAGACCCAGTACTTC.

With regard to this clonotype: A much bigger clone sits one base away, suggesting this may be a read error. CDR3 DNA sequence: TGTGCCAGCAGTAGGACCAAGTCTAACTACGAGAAGTACTTC. Protein sequence: CASSRTKSNYEKYF. The genes are TRBV6-5 and TRBJ2-7; D remains ambiguous. This CDR3 spans 14 amino acids. Germline V gene sequence: CDR1 MNHEY, CDR2 SVGAGI.

The chain joins TRBV6-5 to TRBJ1-2, with TRBD1 matching 7 bases. The CDR3 has 16 amino acids. From germline, CDR1 is MNHEY and CDR2 SVGAGI. V trimming: 7 bases; J trimming: 8 bases; junction bases outside the gene matches: 19. In nucleotides, the CDR3 is TGTGCCAGCACGGAATTACAGGGGTCCGGATTAAGGGGCTACACCTTC. The encoded protein is CASTELQGSGLRGYTF.

This clonotype was seen at least ten times. This chain joins TRBV5-1 and TRBJ2-1, with D maybe TRBD2 (6 bases). The CDR3 runs to 13 residues. The germline gives CDR1 SGHRS, CDR2 YFSETQ. V lost 4 bases and J lost 9, with 14 bases in between. CDR3 in DNA: TGCGCCAGCAGCATAGCGGTGGGGGGTGAGCAGTTCTTC. This translates into CASSIAVGGEQFF.

At least ten counts were recorded for this clonotype. The chain links TRBV10-3 to TRBJ2-7; 11 nucleotides agree with TRBD1. The V segment lost 6 bases and the J segment 0 bases; nucleotides outside the gene matches: 4. The CDR3 spans 15 residues. The V gene's germline CDR1 is ENHRY and CDR2 SYGVKD. DNA of the CDR3: TGTGCCATCAGCAAGGGACAGGGGGTCTCCTACGAGCAGTACGTC. Its translation: CAISKGQGVSYEQYV.

This clonotype was seen a handful of times. The chain links TRBV5-1 to TRBJ2-6; no reliable D call. The length of the CDR3 is 15 residues. Deletions cut 5 bases from V and 0 bases from J, with 9 bases between. From germline, CDR1 is SGHRS and CDR2 YFSETQ. CDR3 DNA: TGCGCCAGCAGTCTAATCTCCTCTGGGGCCAACGTCCTGACTTTC. This encodes CASSLISSGANVLTF. Variable domain in full (rest from reference TRBV5-1 and TRBJ2-6): KAGVTQTPRYLIKTRGQQVTLSCSPISGHRSVSWYQQTPGQGLQFLFEYFSETQRNKGNFPGRFSGRQFSNSRSEMNVSTLELGDSALYLCASSLISSGANVLTFGAGSRLTVL.

There are a few counts of this clonotype. V and J are TRBV5-6 and TRBJ1-2, with D unclear. Per germline, CDR1 SGHDT and CDR2 YYEEEE. The V gene lost 0 bases and the J gene lost 6 bases, with 6 bases spanning the gap. The CDR3 is made up of 12 amino acids. The CDR3 sequence is CASSLGADGYTF. As DNA, the CDR3 is TGTGCCAGCAGCTTGGGGGCTGATGGCTACACCTTC.

This clonotype came up a few times. The gene calls are TRBV4-3 and TRBJ2-1; 7 bases align to TRBD1. The V segment lost 5 bases and the J segment 0 bases; nucleotides outside the gene matches: 7. The CDR3 is 16 residues long. Germline CDR1 is LGHNA and CDR2 is YSLEER. CDR3 bases: TGCGCCAGCAGCGTACAGGGGAAGAGCTCCTACAATGAGCAGTTCTTC. It codes for CASSVQGKSSYNEQFF.

The rearrangement uses TRBV5-1 and TRBJ1-2; TRBD1 is a possible D gene (6 bases). CDR1 SGHRS and CDR2 YFSETQ come from the germline V gene. V dropped 4 bases and J dropped 7 bases, with 17 bases sitting between them. The CDR3 totals 14 residues. DNA for the CDR3: TGCGCCAGCAGCCAGCACTTCCAGGGGTCTGGCTACACCTTC. Translating it yields CASSQHFQGSGYTF.

This clonotype was seen a handful of times. The CDR3, as DNA: TGCAGTGCTTATCGGGGTCTGTCTGAAGCTTTCTTT. Translation gives CSAYRGLSEAFF. V usage is TRBV20-1 and J usage is TRBJ1-1; D gene ambiguous. Trimming cost V 5 bases and J 6 bases, with 13 bases left between them. Germline assignment: CDR1 DFQATT and CDR2 SNEGSKA (reference sequence). The CDR3 contains 12 residues.

J is TRBJ1-4 and V is TRBV12-3 or TRBV12-4; D call uncertain. The CDR3 consists of 13 residues. Trimming cost V 5 bases and J 4 bases, with 8 bases left between them. CDR3 protein: CASSPGSNEKLFF. The CDR3 DNA reads TGTGCCAGCAGTCCCGGAAGTAATGAAAAACTGTTTTTT.

This chain uses TRBV5-1 with TRBJ2-1, with 7 bases aligning to TRBD1. Germline CDR1 and CDR2: SGHRS and YFSETQ. The CDR3 runs to 14 residues. J was trimmed by 4 bases and V by 4 bases; bases with no gene match: 5. The CDR3 DNA follows: TGCGCCAGCAGCCCCGGACAGGAATACAATGAGCAGTTCTTC. Protein product: CASSPGQEYNEQFF.

This clonotype was counted a few times. The chain uses TRBV4-3 and TRBJ2-1, with TRBD2 identical over 9 bases. The V segment lost 4 bases and the J segment 4 bases; nucleotides outside the gene matches: 8. This CDR3 has 16 residues. CDR1 and CDR2 from the germline V gene are LGHNA and YSLEER. The CDR3 region has the DNA TGCGCCAGCAGCCCCATTGGCGGGGGGGGATACAATGAGCAGTTCTTC. Translating it yields CASSPIGGGGYNEQFF.